The 2 T cell receptor beta chains presented below share a single source sample, sequenced in a study of technical replicates of blood from several donors. Libraries were prepared by immunoSEQ multiplex PCR; TCRdb keeps only in-frame clonotypes and omits some of them. Seen here are tens of thousands of clones, about 94% observed once, and the top ten hold 0.25%. Source material: T cells isolated from PBMCs. Receptors originate from a human donor in good health.

The J gene is TRBJ2-7, the V gene TRBV13; 7 nucleotides agree with TRBD2. The ends lost 3 bases at V and 2 bases at J; junction bases unmatched: 4. The CDR3 is made up of 14 amino acids. Germline loops: CDR1 PRHDT, CDR2 FYEKMQ (reference sequence). The CDR3 coding sequence is TGTGCCAGCAGCTTCCGGGGGGACGCCTACGAGCAGTACTTC. The encoded protein is CASSFRGDAYEQYF.

The J gene is TRBJ1-2, the V gene TRBV27; 8 bases are shared with TRBD1. The V and J ends lost 10 bases and 4 bases, in that order; junction bases with no gene match: 17. Germline V gene data show CDR1 as MNHEY and CDR2 as SMNVEV (reference sequence). The CDR3 has 16 amino acids. CDR3 sequence reads: CATIGGAGGAGYGYTF. The CDR3 coding sequence is TGTGCCACCATTGGGGGGGCAGGGGGCGCCGGCTATGGCTACACCTTC.